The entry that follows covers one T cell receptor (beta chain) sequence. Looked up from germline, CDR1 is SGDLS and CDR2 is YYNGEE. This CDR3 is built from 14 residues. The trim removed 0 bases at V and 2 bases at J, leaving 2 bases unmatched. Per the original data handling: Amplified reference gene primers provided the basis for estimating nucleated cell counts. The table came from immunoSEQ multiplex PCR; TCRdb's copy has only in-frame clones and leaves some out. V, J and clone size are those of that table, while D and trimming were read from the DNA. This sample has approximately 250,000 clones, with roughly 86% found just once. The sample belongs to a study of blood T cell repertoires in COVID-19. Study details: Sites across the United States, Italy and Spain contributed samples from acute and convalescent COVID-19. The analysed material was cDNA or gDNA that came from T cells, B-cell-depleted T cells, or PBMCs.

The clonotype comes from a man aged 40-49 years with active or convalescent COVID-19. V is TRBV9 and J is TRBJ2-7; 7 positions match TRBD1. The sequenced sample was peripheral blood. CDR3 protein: CASSVGDSPYEQYF. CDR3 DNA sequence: TGTGCCAGCAGCGTAGGGGACAGTCCCTACGAGCAGTACTTC.